This T cell receptor (beta chain) is drawn from a study of cytomegalovirus exposure and HLA in healthy donors (dated 2017 in TCRdb). With respect to the entire study: According to an earlier analysis of several hundred of the donors, some 170 million T cells yielded roughly 110 million unique TCR beta sequences and about 280 Gb of sequence data. Genome-wide SNP genotypes for about 65% of the 666 donors were used in a later genetic analysis, which treated that subset as a discovery cohort. Across some 400 genotyped donors of the cohort, an average of approximately 240,000 unique TCR beta nucleotide sequences per donor were sequenced, and roughly a sixth of those sequences were non-productive. Of the roughly 400 genotyped donors, roughly 80% fell in the genetic ancestry cluster associated with self-reported Caucasian donors. Rather than drawing on any new phenotypic data, the later analysis identified candidate immune exposures from TCR beta sequences and the way those sequences occurred across donors. To predict cytomegalovirus infection status, the study brought together high-throughput TCR immunosequencing, statistical association of individual TCRs with disease status, and machine learning. The number of donors typed differed by locus, with roughly 629-640 for A, B, C, DRB1 and DQB1, around 520 for DQA1, 600 to 610 for DPA1, and roughly 450 for DPB1. An earlier analysis of some 500 of the donors used high-throughput TCR beta sequencing to judge whether each TCR beta V gene segment behaved as functional or pseudogenic. The study aimed to test whether signatures of past pathogen exposure could be identified by cataloging public T cell receptors. Roughly 5 DR-DQ haplotypes were handled as single units for association and clustering, since linkage in the cohort was strong. Every discovery cohort repertoire had been produced on one sequencing platform. An early release covering about 600 HLA-typed donors comprised about 290 gigabases of sequencing data and around 80 million unique TCR sequences. Donor age, sex, ethnicity and CMV serostatus were compiled together with the repertoire data. To study patterns of TCR occurrence, a later analysis re-analyzed previously published TCR beta repertoires from hundreds of donors and added high-resolution HLA genotyping. Both class I and class II loci were covered by HLA typing, at four-digit resolution. The T cell repertoires of 666 subjects were profiled by immunosequencing and related to cytomegalovirus serostatus. Besides the first cohort of 666 subjects, a separate validation cohort made up of over 95 different subjects was used.

Overall study outcomes, separate from this receptor: A total of fewer than 200 TCR beta chains were listed by the study as associated with cytomegalovirus. When HLA alleles, especially DR and DQ, strongly co-occurred, attributing TCR associations to individual alleles was difficult. A further reported finding was that TCR beta sequences accurately predicted the HLA-A and HLA-B alleles for most subjects in the first cohort. For the cohort, immune exposure information was limited to CMV serostatus. In this cohort, only TCR beta chains were sequenced, and detectable features were limited by the absence of alpha or paired-chain data. A later analysis found that TCR association rates varied across HLA loci, with DRB1 alleles showing the most associated TCRs and HLA-C alleles the fewest. In a later genetic analysis, fewer N-insertions in productive TCRs were reported among donors in an Asian-associated ancestry cluster than the approximately 710-donor mean. Across donors, most TCR sequences were observed very rarely, whereas some public TCRs were present in many individuals. In a later analysis, HLA-associated TCR beta chains showed more clonal expansion and lower generation probabilities than non-associated chains that were equally common. Presence/absence analyses assumed roughly uniform sequencing depth across donors, an assumption that may not hold. A later analysis associated 15,000 to 20,000 TCR beta sequences with specific HLA alleles at a false discovery rate of 0.05. V-gene and J-gene trimming of TCR beta chains was associated with a missense DCLRE1C variant in a later genetic analysis, and the association was replicated in an independent cohort. According to a later analysis, parvovirus B19, influenza, CMV and Epstein-Barr virus appeared linked to several top co-occurrence clusters. In both the original and validation cohorts, the classifier was reported to diagnose cytomegalovirus status with high specificity and sensitivity. Because counts were too low, roughly 17 rarely observed V segments, including chromosome 9 orphons, were left out of the earlier analysis of 500 to 750 of the donors. In a later analysis, most CMV-associated TCR beta chains were found to appear HLA-restricted, with HLA associations seemingly driven largely by CMV exposure. In an earlier analysis of about 600 of the donors, most TCR beta V segments appeared in productive rearrangements about 90% or about 30% of the time, broadly matching IMGT annotations. The authors suggested that the approach could potentially be extended to other disease states and immunological phenotypes. Correlated functional status among segregating V segments might reflect linkage disequilibrium, but an unknown experimental factor could not be ruled out. Because HLA typing was unavailable for some donors at each locus, only the typed subset was used in association tests. A few of the identified cytomegalovirus-associated TCR beta chains were confirmed in vitro to be specific for cytomegalovirus antigens. The sequencing pipeline was judged likely to have produced a cluster of highly shared sequence variants as a technical artifact. Some IMGT-functional V segments, including TRBV6-2 and TRBV6-3, could not be told apart with the 87-base-pair reads, so those segments were excluded.

The library was obtained by the immunoSEQ multiplex PCR assay. The multiplex PCR relied on a mix of 60 forward primers for TCR Vbeta segments and 13 reverse primers for TCR Jbeta segments. The CDR3 region of rearranged TCR beta genes was amplified from genomic DNA by a multiplex PCR assay. The amplified TCR beta libraries were sequenced on the Illumina HiSeq System as 87-base-pair reads. The authors' analysis ran thus. A later analysis counted tens of millions of unique TCR beta chains across the 550 to 750 repertoires, and 9.5 million to 11 million of these chains were shared by at least two donors. To remove PCR and sequencing errors, raw reads were error-corrected and collapsed into unique sequences using a nearest-neighbor algorithm that merged closely related sequences. V, D and J gene segments were assigned by aligning CDR3 sequences to IMGT reference sequences. For a sequence to be retained, a match of at least six nucleotides was required to both a V gene segment and a J gene segment. A rearrangement counted as productive if the CDR3 had no stop codons and remained in frame with V and J, and every other rearrangement counted as non-productive. CDR3 was defined by IMGT convention, running from the second conserved V-encoded cysteine to the conserved J-encoded phenylalanine. The earlier analysis of about 610 of the donors excluded any sequence lacking an unambiguous match to a single V gene segment. In an earlier analysis of 500 to 750 of the donors, V segments were called functional above 56.7% productive rearrangements and were called segregating when the between-donor standard deviation exceeded 5%. A statistical classification framework was built for diagnosing cytomegalovirus status from the catalog of TCR beta chain sequences. A later analysis assigned V and J genes by comparing TCR nucleotide sequences with IMGT/GENE-DB human TR gene sequences. In a later analysis, CDR3 sequences and most-parsimonious VDJ recombination scenarios were assigned using the TCRdist pipeline. In a later analysis, each TCR beta chain was defined by its CDR3 amino acid sequence together with its V-gene family, and reads lacking a unique V-gene family were excluded. To address suspected cross-contamination and a sequencing artifact, a later analysis removed around 600 highly shared, low-generation-probability nucleotide sequences. A later analysis calculated a clonal expansion index for each public chain from normalized within-repertoire ranks of inferred template counts. Generation probabilities in a later analysis came from a VDJ recombination model fitted to out-of-frame rearrangements, and those results were checked against IGoR. In a later analysis, hypergeometric tests were used to score TCR-TCR, TCR-HLA and TCR-CMV co-occurrence, with a repertoire-size bias correction applied to TCR pairs. False discovery rates were estimated in a later analysis by permuting HLA or CMV assignments 20 times. In a later analysis, co-occurring TCRs were grouped using DBSCAN, with TCRdist sequence similarity added in when clustering inside HLA-allele-positive subsets. Repertoires with fewer than 30,000 or more than 120,000 public chains, plus five repertoires with anomalous nucleotide sharing, were excluded from co-occurrence clustering. Not all clones reach the TCRdb copy of this immuneACCESS table, which keeps in-frame sequences only. Checked studies attribute under half of the gap to unresolved V genes and leave the rest unexplained. Clone size and the V and J calls come from that table; the DNA yielded D and trimming. A total of a few hundred thousand clones appear in this sample, approximately 82% of them only once. 0.58% of the sample is taken by the ten largest.

CDR1 MNHEY and CDR2 SMNVEV are derived from the germline V gene (reference sequence). The cysteine opens and the phenylalanine closes a CDR3 of 15 amino acids. Only the CDR3 region is kept as DNA, spanning 45 bases read in frame from base 1. V is cut by 4 bases and J by 1 base, and the space between the germline ends is 13 bases. The cohort comprised 666 healthy bone marrow donors. At the time of sampling, every cohort member was nominally healthy, though immune exposures that went unrecorded were likely present. The donor tested CMV seronegative, placing the donor among the roughly 350 seronegative members of the cohort. A peripheral blood sample was collected from each donor, and TCR beta sequencing was performed on peripheral blood mononuclear cells. The Qiagen DNeasy Blood Extraction Kit was used to extract genomic DNA from the blood cell samples. Comments on this clone: What antigen it recognizes has not been identified. Base qualities are missing; no much larger clone stands one base away.

The sequence joins TRBV27 to TRBJ2-5, and TRBD2 may be the D gene, going by 5 matching bases. The TCR was taken from a woman aged 40 to 55 in good health and CMV-seronegative. The sample consisted of PBMCs. The DNA sequence reads TGTGCCAGCAGTTCGGCACTAGTCCGCCAAGAGACCCAGTACTTC. Protein translation: CASSSALVRQETQYF.